This TCR beta chain was captured in a study of T cell changes during pregnancy in multiple sclerosis. Repertoires were generated with immunoSEQ multiplex PCR, while TCRdb's copy carries only in-frame clones and drops some. The data hold more than 80,000 clones, with about 89% observed a single time. The ends lost 4 bases at V and 4 bases at J; junction bases unmatched: 11. Per germline, CDR1 SGHRS and CDR2 YFSETQ. The CDR3 has 16 amino acids. The sequenced sample was peripheral blood, obtained before pregnancy. The sequence was obtained from a female donor with multiple sclerosis, enrolled in a pregnancy study. J is TRBJ2-1 and V is TRBV5-1; TRBD2 matches at 7 bases. CDR3 coding DNA: TGCGCCAGCAGCCCAGTGACTAGCACCGTATACAATGAGCAGTTCTTC. Translating it yields CASSPVTSTVYNEQFF.